Presented here are 31 T cell receptor beta chains from one specimen sequenced in a study of CD8+CD57+ T cells in acquired aplastic anemia. Investigators profiled TCR beta VDJ and CDR3 from genomic DNA template. TCRdb re-analysed the reads in MiXCR, keeping a single row per CDR3 protein. The top ten clones hold 25% to 30% of a sample with roughly 200,000 distinct CDR3 sequences, over 60% of them seen once. Sequenced material: sorted CD4+, CD8+, or CD8+CD57+ T cells (not recorded which) from PBMCs. These TCRs come from a human donor in good health.

The chain uses TRBV19 and TRBJ1-1; 7 bases map to TRBD1. With V trimmed by 4 bases and J by 4 bases, 18 bases remained unmatched. CDR3 length: 18 residues. Germline V gene sequence: CDR1 LNHDA, CDR2 SQIVND (reference sequence). The CDR3 sequence is CASSTTGANRGVSTEAFF. CDR3 nucleotide sequence: TGTGCCAGTAGTACCACTGGTGCAAACAGGGGAGTGAGCACTGAAGCTTTCTTT.

V is TRBV7-8 and J is TRBJ2-5, with TRBD1 as a possible D gene (6 bases). Germline V gives CDR1 SGHVS, CDR2 FQNEAQ. The CDR3 has 14 amino acids. Trimming stripped 5 bases from V and 13 bases from J, with 23 bases between. DNA for the CDR3: TGTGCCAGCAGCGTGACAGGATTTGAAGAAAAACTGTACTTC. Translating gives CASSVTGFEEKLYF.

The chain employs TRBV2 and TRBJ1-4; D ambiguous. From germline, CDR1 is SNHLY and CDR2 FYNNEI. The CDR3 runs 13 residues. V gave up 6 bases and J gave up 1 base, with 6 bases separating them. The CDR3 here is CASRTITNEKLFF. The CDR3 DNA sequence: TGTGCCAGCAGGACGATAACTAATGAAAAACTGTTTTTT.

This clonotype was observed at least ten times. The chain has TRBV10-1 and TRBJ2-3; D call uncertain. CDR1 WNHNN and CDR2 SYGVQD come from the germline V gene (reference sequence). The CDR3 has 15 amino acids. V lost 5 bases to trimming and J lost 1 base, with 13 bases between them. DNA for the CDR3: TGCGCCAGCAGTCCGTCCTTTAGGGGCACAGATACGCAGTATTTT. As protein: CASSPSFRGTDTQYF.

This chain links TRBV7-9 with TRBJ2-1; D possibly uses TRBD1 or TRBD2 (5 bases each). The length of the CDR3 is 16 residues. Germline V CDR1 and CDR2: SEHNR, FQNEAQ (reference sequence). Trimming left V 6 bases short and J 4 bases short, with 19 bases between. CDR3 protein: CASRSTLMGPYNEQFF. The DNA of the CDR3 is TGTGCCAGCAGGTCAACCCTGATGGGACCTTACAATGAGCAGTTCTTC.

This chain links TRBV15 with TRBJ2-7; D possibly corresponds to TRBD1 (5 bases). Trimming removed 4 bases at V and 3 bases at J, with 10 bases between. In germline, CDR1 is LNHNV, CDR2 YYDKDF (reference sequence). The CDR3 runs to 13 residues. In nucleotides, the CDR3 is TGTGCCACCAGCACGGACAAGATCTACGAGCAGTACTTC. It encodes CATSTDKIYEQYF.

This clonotype was observed many times. The chain combines TRBV12-3 or TRBV12-4 with TRBJ2-7; the D gene is possibly TRBD1 (5 bases). Trimming stripped 5 bases from V and 3 bases from J, with 11 bases between. This CDR3 has 13 residues. The CDR3 sequence is CASSNRPYYEQYF. The CDR3 DNA sequence: TGTGCCAGCAGTAACAGGCCCTACTACGAGCAGTACTTC.

The chain has TRBV15 and TRBJ2-5; TRBD2 matches 10 bases. V shed 3 bases and J 3 bases; nucleotides not matched to a gene: 7. Germline-derived CDR1 and CDR2 are LNHNV and YYDKDF (reference sequence). The CDR3 is made up of 16 amino acids. CDR3 sequence: CATSSSSGGAEETQYF. The CDR3 DNA is TGTGCCACCAGCAGTAGCAGCGGGGGGGCCGAAGAGACCCAGTACTTC.

This chain uses TRBV7-9 with TRBJ2-7; 8 bases agree with TRBD1. V was pared by 3 bases and J by 3 bases, with 4 bases of the junction left unmatched. Germline V gives CDR1 SEHNR, CDR2 FQNEAQ (reference sequence). This CDR3 comprises 14 residues. This chain's CDR3 is CASSLPDRVYEQYF. In DNA form, the CDR3 reads TGTGCCAGCAGCTTGCCGGACAGGGTCTACGAGCAGTACTTC.

This clonotype was picked up one time. Relative to the germline gene, one junction end is altered; a read error may explain this. V is TRBV15 and J is TRBJ2-3; TRBD2 agrees at 7 bases. Germline V gives CDR1 LNHNV, CDR2 YYDKDF (reference sequence). This CDR3 region has 14 residues. The CDR3 bases are TGTGCCACCAGCGGGCGGGAGCGAGCAGATGCGCAGTATTTT. It codes for CATSGRERADAQYF.

This clonotype was seen a handful of times. The genes are TRBV7-9 and TRBJ2-7; D is unclear. Trimming left V 2 bases short and J 5 bases short, with 16 bases between. This CDR3 is built from 15 residues. Germline-derived CDR1 and CDR2 are SEHNR and FQNEAQ (reference sequence). CDR3 coding DNA: TGTGCCAGCAGCTTACGGACGGACGCGTTGAACGAGCAGTACTTC. Its protein product is CASSLRTDALNEQYF.

Turning to this clonotype: A read error is likely, as this CDR3 ends without the conserved phenylalanine or tryptophan. The limits of the CDR3 on the DNA are not certain, so only TCRdb's listed CDR3 is given. The rearrangement links TRBV4-3 to TRBJ1-4. Germline assignment: CDR1 LGHNA and CDR2 YSLEER. 9 amino acids form the CDR3, both terminal residues included. The CDR3 sequence is CASSQETRQ.

This chain uses TRBV7-2 with TRBJ2-7; D gene ambiguous. Trimming stripped 4 bases from V and 7 bases from J, with 11 bases between. The CDR3 has 12 residues. Germline V gene lookup returns CDR1 SGHTA and CDR2 FQGNSA. The CDR3 here is CASSSSLREQYF. The CDR3 nucleotides read TGTGCCAGCAGCTCAAGCCTACGGGAGCAGTACTTC.

The CDR3 region has the DNA TGTGCCAGCAGTGAGATGGCGGACACCGGGGAGCTGTTTTTT. Encoded protein: CASSEMADTGELFF. The chain carries TRBV25-1 and TRBJ2-2; D call uncertain. The CDR3 is 14 residues long. Germline CDR1 MGHDK, CDR2 SYGVNS. V lost 3 bases and J lost 3, with 8 bases in between.

This sequence joins TRBV7-9 and TRBJ2-5; the D gene could be TRBD1 or TRBD2 (5 bases each). The CDR3 totals 16 residues. Germline V gene data show CDR1 as SEHNR and CDR2 as FQNEAQ (reference sequence). Trimming shortened V by 6 bases and J by 5 bases, and 22 bases separated the two germline ends. CDR3: CASSFLPGRVLETQYF. Written as DNA, the CDR3 is TGTGCCAGCAGTTTCCTCCCGGGACGGGTGCTGGAGACCCAGTACTTC.

The chain recombines TRBV19 with TRBJ1-1, with 7 bases fitting TRBD1. CDR3 length: 15 amino acids. Trimming cost V 3 bases and J 1 base; bases outside gene matches: 5. Per germline, CDR1 LNHDA and CDR2 SQIVND (reference sequence). The CDR3: CASSIPRQGNTEAFF. The CDR3 DNA reads TGTGCCAGTAGTATTCCCCGACAGGGGAACACTGAAGCTTTCTTT.

This chain uses TRBV7-9 with TRBJ1-5; no clear D gene. The germline V gene encodes CDR1 SEHNR and CDR2 FQNEAQ (reference sequence). Deletions cut 1 base from V and 0 bases from J, with 13 bases between. The length of the CDR3 is 17 residues. The CDR3: CASSLGADFYSNQPQHF. The CDR3 DNA follows: TGTGCCAGCAGCTTAGGGGCAGACTTCTATAGCAATCAGCCCCAGCATTTT.

J is TRBJ2-7 and V is TRBV6-6; tentatively, D is TRBD2 (5 bases). The V end lost 8 bases, the J end lost 2 bases, and 16 bases lay between the germline ends. This CDR3 has 14 amino acids. Germline V gene lookup returns CDR1 MNHNY and CDR2 SVGAGI (reference sequence). CDR3 DNA: TGTGCCAGCGCTTGGGGAGCACCAACCTACGAGCAGTACTTC. This encodes CASAWGAPTYEQYF.

There are many counts of this clonotype. V usage is TRBV19 and J usage is TRBJ1-1; D not resolved. Germline CDR1 is LNHDA and CDR2 is SQIVND (reference sequence). The CDR3 runs to 15 residues. Deletions cut 4 bases from V and 1 base from J, with 13 bases between. CDR3 region: CASSTGPNGNTEAFF. As DNA, the CDR3 is TGTGCCAGTAGTACAGGACCTAATGGGAACACTGAAGCTTTCTTT.

The chain carries TRBV19 and TRBJ2-7; D unclear. V was trimmed by 6 bases and J by 6 bases, leaving 15 bases between them. The CDR3 covers 13 residues. Germline values: CDR1 LNHDA, CDR2 SQIVND (reference sequence). CDR3 amino acids: CASRGWSEGEQYF. The DNA of the CDR3 is TGTGCCAGTAGAGGGTGGTCTGAAGGCGAGCAGTACTTC.

A note on this clonotype: The missing conserved phenylalanine or tryptophan at the end of this CDR3 makes a read error likely. The V gene is TRBV10-2, the J gene TRBJ1-3, with D unresolved. Between the trimmed V and J ends, which lost 2 bases and 1 base, there was a span of 3 bases. This CDR3 is 13 amino acids long. CDR1 and CDR2 (germline): WSHSY, SAAADI. CDR3 sequence (DNA): TGCGCCAGCAGTGAGAATTCTGGAAACACCATATATCTT. Residues: CASSENSGNTIYL.

The rearrangement uses TRBV5-1 and TRBJ2-7, with 7 bases that match TRBD2. The CDR3 length is 17 residues. Trimming cost V 0 bases and J 2 bases; bases outside gene matches: 11. The germline V gene encodes CDR1 SGHRS and CDR2 YFSETQ. The CDR3 spells CASSLGLRAGVPYEQYF. In nucleotides, the CDR3 is TGCGCCAGCAGCTTGGGACTCCGGGCGGGAGTTCCCTACGAGCAGTACTTC.

J is TRBJ2-5 and V is TRBV9; 9 bases line up with TRBD1. The CDR3 extends over 14 amino acids. The V and J ends lost 4 bases and 4 bases, in that order; junction bases with no gene match: 5. CDR1 is SGDLS and CDR2 is YYNGEE in the germline V gene. The DNA for the CDR3 is TGTGCCAGCAGCCAATCGACAGGGGGAGAGACCCAGTACTTC. This encodes CASSQSTGGETQYF. The variable domain in full, with the rest retrieved from reference TRBV9 and TRBJ2-5, is DSGVTQTPKHLITATGQRVTLRCSPRSGDLSVYWYQQSLDQGLQFLIQYYNGEERAKGNILERFSAQQFPDLHSELNLSSLELGDSALYFCASSQSTGGETQYFGPGTRLLVL.

This clonotype came up many times. V is TRBV19 and J is TRBJ2-7; a possible D gene is TRBD2 (6 bases). This CDR3 is built from 13 residues. The V end was cut by 6 bases, the J end by 2 bases, with 11 bases between. Germline lookup yields CDR1 LNHDA and CDR2 SQIVND (reference sequence). CDR3 residues: CASSFGRTYEQYF. As DNA, the CDR3 is TGTGCCAGTAGCTTTGGGAGGACCTACGAGCAGTACTTC.

This rearrangement joins TRBV7-9 to TRBJ2-2; 15 positions match TRBD2. The CDR3 spans 18 residues. J gave up 5 bases and V 5 bases, and 9 bases lay outside the gene matches. In germline, CDR1 is SEHNR, CDR2 FQNEAQ (reference sequence). The CDR3 DNA reads TGTGCCAGCAGCATACCCGGACTAGCGGGAGGGCTGACCGGGGAGCTGTTTTTT. As protein: CASSIPGLAGGLTGELFF.

V gene TRBV15 combines with J gene TRBJ1-6; D possibly corresponds to TRBD1 (5 bases). The CDR3 extends over 16 amino acids. Trimming left V 9 bases short and J 8 bases short, with 23 bases between. Germline assignment: CDR1 LNHNV and CDR2 YYDKDF (reference sequence). The CDR3 sequence: CATGRGISLGDSPLHF. CDR3 in DNA: TGTGCCACGGGGAGGGGTATTTCGCTGGGAGATTCACCCCTCCACTTT.

This clonotype was picked up a small number of times. The chain recombines TRBV2 with TRBJ2-1, with D hard to call. This CDR3 contains 12 residues. Germline CDR1 SNHLY, CDR2 FYNNEI. Trimming cost V 7 bases and J 9 bases, with 13 bases left between them. The CDR3 reads CASMNRHREQFF. The CDR3 coding sequence is TGTGCCAGCATGAATAGGCACCGTGAGCAGTTCTTC.

This clonotype was seen repeatedly, ten times or more. CDR3 coding DNA: TGTGCCAGCAGCCAGGGAGGGGTTTACGAGCAGTACTTC. Encoded protein: CASSQGGVYEQYF. The chain recombines TRBV4-2 with TRBJ2-7; 7 nucleotides line up with TRBD2. The CDR3 runs 13 residues. V lost 3 bases and J lost 4; bases outside the gene matches: 3. The germline gives CDR1 LGHNA, CDR2 YNFKEQ.

The chain joins TRBV7-9 to TRBJ2-1, with D hard to call. Germline V gene sequence: CDR1 SEHNR, CDR2 FQNEAQ (reference sequence). Trimming removed 6 bases from V and 6 bases from J, with 6 bases in between. The CDR3 is 11 residues long. As DNA, the CDR3 is TGTGCCAGCAGAACCGCCAATGAGCAGTTCTTC. It codes for CASRTANEQFF.

The chain combines TRBV27 with TRBJ2-2; 7 nucleotides line up with TRBD1. This CDR3 contains 15 residues. CDR1 MNHEY and CDR2 SMNVEV come from the germline V gene (reference sequence). With V trimmed by 5 bases and J by 6 bases, 9 bases remained unmatched. CDR3 DNA sequence: TGTGCCAGCAGTCTAGGGGGCGCGGGCCCCGGGGAGCTGTTTTTT. Translated, it gives CASSLGGAGPGELFF.

This chain joins TRBV5-1 and TRBJ2-2; TRBD1 agrees at 7 bases. The V gene's germline CDR1 is SGHRS and CDR2 YFSETQ. The V segment lost 5 bases and the J segment 4 bases; nucleotides outside the gene matches: 8. CDR3 length equals 15 residues. The CDR3 spells CASRQGLGGTGELFF. The CDR3 DNA sequence: TGCGCCAGCAGACAGGGGTTAGGTGGCACCGGGGAGCTGTTTTTT.